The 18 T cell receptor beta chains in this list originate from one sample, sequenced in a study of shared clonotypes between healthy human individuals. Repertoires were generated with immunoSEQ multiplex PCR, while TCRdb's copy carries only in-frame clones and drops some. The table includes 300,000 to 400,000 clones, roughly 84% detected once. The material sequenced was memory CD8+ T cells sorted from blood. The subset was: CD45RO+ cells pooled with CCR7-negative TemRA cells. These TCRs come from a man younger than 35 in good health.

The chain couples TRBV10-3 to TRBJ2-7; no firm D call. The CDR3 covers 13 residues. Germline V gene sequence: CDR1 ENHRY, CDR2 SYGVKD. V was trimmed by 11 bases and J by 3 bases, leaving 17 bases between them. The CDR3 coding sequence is TGTGCCTCGCGGAATCTAGGAAACTACGAGCAGTACTTC. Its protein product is CASRNLGNYEQYF.

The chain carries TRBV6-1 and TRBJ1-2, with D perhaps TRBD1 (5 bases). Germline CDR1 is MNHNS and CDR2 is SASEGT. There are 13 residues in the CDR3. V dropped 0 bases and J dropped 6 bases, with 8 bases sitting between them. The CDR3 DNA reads TGTGCCAGCAGTGAAGCCCCAGGGAATGGCTACACCTTC. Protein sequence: CASSEAPGNGYTF.

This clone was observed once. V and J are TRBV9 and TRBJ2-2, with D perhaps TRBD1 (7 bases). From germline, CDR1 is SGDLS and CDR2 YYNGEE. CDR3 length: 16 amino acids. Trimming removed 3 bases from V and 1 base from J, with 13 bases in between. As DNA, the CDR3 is TGTGCCAGCAGCGGACCAGGGGGGATGAACACCGGGGAGCTGTTTTTT. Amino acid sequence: CASSGPGGMNTGELFF. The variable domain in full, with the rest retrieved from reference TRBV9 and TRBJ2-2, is DSGVTQTPKHLITATGQRVTLRCSPRSGDLSVYWYQQSLDQGLQFLIQYYNGEERAKGNILERFSAQQFPDLHSELNLSSLELGDSALYFCASSGPGGMNTGELFFGEGSRLTVL.

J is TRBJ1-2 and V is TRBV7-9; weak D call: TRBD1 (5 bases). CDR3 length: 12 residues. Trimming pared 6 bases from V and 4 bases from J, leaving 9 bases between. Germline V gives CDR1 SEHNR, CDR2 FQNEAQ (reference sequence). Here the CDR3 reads CASRTGAYGYTF. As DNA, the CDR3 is TGTGCCAGCAGAACCGGGGCCTATGGCTACACCTTC.

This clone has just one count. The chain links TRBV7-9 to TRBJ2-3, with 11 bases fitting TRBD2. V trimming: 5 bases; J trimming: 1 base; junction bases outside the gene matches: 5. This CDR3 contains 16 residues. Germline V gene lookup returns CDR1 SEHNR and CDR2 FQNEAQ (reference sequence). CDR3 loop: CASSPTSGSGTDTQYF. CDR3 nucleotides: TGTGCCAGCAGCCCCACTAGCGGGAGCGGCACAGATACGCAGTATTTT. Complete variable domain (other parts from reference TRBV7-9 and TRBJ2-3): DTGVSQNPRHKITKRGQNVTFRCDPISEHNRLYWYRQTLGQGPEFLTYFQNEAQLEKSRLLSDRFSAERPKGSFSTLEIQRTEQGDSAMYLCASSPTSGSGTDTQYFGPGTRLTVL.

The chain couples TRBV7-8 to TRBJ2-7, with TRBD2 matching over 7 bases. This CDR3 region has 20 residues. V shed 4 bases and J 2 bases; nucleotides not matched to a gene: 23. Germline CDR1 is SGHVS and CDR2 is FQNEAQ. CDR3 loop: CASSSQPGRQASGPTYEQYF. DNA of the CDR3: TGTGCCAGCAGCTCTCAACCGGGACGGCAGGCTAGCGGACCTACCTACGAGCAGTACTTC. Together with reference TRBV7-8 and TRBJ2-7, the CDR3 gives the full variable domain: GAGVSQSPRYKVAKRGQDVALRCDPISGHVSLFWYQQALGQGPEFLTYFQNEAQLDKSGLPSDRFFAERPEGSVSTLKIQRTQQEDSAVYLCASSSQPGRQASGPTYEQYFGPGTRLTVT.

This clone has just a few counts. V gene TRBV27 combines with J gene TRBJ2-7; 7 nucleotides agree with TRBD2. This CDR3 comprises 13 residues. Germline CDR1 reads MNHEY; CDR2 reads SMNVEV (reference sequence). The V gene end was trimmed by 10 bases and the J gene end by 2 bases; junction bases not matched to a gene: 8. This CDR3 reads CAIRPSGAYEQYF. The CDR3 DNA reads TGTGCCATACGACCGAGCGGGGCCTACGAGCAGTACTTC.

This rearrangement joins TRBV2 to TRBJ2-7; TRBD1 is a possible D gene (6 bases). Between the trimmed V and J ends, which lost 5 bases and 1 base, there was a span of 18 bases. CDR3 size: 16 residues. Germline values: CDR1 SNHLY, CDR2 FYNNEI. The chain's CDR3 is CASSYGLRDKSYEQYF. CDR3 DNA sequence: TGTGCCAGCAGTTATGGCCTCCGGGACAAATCCTACGAGCAGTACTTC.

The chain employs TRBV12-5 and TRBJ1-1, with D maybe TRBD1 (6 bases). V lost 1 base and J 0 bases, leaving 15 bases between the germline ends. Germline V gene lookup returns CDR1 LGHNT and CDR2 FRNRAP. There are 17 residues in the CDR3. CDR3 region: CASGLEAGGPMNTEAFF. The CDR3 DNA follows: TGTGCTAGTGGTTTGGAGGCCGGGGGCCCGATGAACACTGAAGCTTTCTTT.

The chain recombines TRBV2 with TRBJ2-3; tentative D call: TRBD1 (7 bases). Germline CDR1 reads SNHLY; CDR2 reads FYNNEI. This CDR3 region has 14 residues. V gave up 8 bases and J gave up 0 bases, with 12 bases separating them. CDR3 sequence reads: CASPGGPSTDTQYF. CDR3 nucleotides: TGTGCCAGCCCAGGGGGGCCTAGCACAGATACGCAGTATTTT.

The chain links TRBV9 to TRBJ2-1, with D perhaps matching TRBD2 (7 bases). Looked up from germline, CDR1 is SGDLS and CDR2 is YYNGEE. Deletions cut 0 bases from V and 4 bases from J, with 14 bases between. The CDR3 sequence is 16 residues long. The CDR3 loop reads CASSVAEGGAYNEQFF. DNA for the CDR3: TGTGCCAGCAGCGTAGCGGAGGGGGGGGCATACAATGAGCAGTTCTTC.

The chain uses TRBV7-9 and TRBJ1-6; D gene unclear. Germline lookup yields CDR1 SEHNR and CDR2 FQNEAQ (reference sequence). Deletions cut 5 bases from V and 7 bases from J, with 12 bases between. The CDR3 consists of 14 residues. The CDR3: CASSHRAVNSPLHF. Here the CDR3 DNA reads TGTGCCAGCAGCCACCGGGCGGTAAATTCACCCCTCCACTTT.

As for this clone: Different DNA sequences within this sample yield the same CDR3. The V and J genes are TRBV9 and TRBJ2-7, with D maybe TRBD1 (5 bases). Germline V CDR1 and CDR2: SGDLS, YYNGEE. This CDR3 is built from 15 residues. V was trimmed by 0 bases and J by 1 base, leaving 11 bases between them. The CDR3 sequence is CASSVGQGLSYEQYF. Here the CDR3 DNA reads TGTGCCAGCAGCGTAGGGCAGGGCTTATCCTACGAGCAGTACTTC.

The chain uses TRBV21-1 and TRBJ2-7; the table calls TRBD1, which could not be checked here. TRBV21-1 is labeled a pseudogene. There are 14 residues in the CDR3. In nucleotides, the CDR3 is TGTGCCAGCAGCAAAACAGGGAATCCCTACGAGCAGTACTTC. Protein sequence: CASSKTGNPYEQYF.

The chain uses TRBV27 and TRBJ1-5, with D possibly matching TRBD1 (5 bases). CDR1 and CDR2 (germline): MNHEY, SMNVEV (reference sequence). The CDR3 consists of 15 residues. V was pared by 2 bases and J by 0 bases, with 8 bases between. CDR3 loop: CASSLDSYSNQPQHF. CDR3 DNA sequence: TGTGCCAGCAGTTTAGACAGCTATAGCAATCAGCCCCAGCATTTT.

DNA for the CDR3: TGTGCCAGCAGTCCCATCCCGTTTGGGCTTAGGAATGAGCAGTTCTTC. Protein product: CASSPIPFGLRNEQFF. This chain links TRBV27 with TRBJ2-1; D unclear. The CDR3 loop spans 16 amino acids. Germline lookup yields CDR1 MNHEY and CDR2 SMNVEV (reference sequence). The V end was cut by 5 bases, the J end by 7 bases, with 21 bases between.

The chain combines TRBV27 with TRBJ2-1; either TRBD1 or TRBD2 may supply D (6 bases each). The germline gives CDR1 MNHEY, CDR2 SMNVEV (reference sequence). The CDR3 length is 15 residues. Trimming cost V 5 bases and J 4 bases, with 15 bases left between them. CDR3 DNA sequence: TGTGCCAGCAGTCCCCCGGGGGCCCTTTACAATGAGCAGTTCTTC. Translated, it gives CASSPPGALYNEQFF.

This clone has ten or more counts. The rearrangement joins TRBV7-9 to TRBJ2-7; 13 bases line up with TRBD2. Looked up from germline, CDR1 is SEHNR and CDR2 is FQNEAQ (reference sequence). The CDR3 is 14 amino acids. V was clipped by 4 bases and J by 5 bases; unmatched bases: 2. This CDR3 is CASSSTSGGHEQYF. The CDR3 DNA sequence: TGTGCCAGCAGCTCGACTAGCGGGGGGCACGAGCAGTACTTC. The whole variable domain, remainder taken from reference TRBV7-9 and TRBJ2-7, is DTGVSQNPRHKITKRGQNVTFRCDPISEHNRLYWYRQTLGQGPEFLTYFQNEAQLEKSRLLSDRFSAERPKGSFSTLEIQRTEQGDSAMYLCASSSTSGGHEQYFGPGTRLTVT.